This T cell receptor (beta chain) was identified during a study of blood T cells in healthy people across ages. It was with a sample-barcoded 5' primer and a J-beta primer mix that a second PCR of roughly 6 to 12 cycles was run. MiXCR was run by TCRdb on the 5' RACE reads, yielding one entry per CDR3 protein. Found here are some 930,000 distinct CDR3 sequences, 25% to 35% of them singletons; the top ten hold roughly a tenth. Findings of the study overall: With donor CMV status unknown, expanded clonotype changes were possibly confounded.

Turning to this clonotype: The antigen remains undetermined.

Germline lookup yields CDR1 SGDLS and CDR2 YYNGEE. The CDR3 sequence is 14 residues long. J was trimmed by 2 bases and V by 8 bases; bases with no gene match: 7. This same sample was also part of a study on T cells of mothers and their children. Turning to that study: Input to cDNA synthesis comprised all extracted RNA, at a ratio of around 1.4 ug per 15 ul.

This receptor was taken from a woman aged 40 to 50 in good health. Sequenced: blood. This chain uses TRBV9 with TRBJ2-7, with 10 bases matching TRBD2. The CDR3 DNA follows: TGTGCCAGTGCTCCTAGCGGGGGTACCTACGAGCAGTACTTC. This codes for CASAPSGGTYEQYF. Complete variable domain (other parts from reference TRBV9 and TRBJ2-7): DSGVTQTPKHLITATGQRVTLRCSPRSGDLSVYWYQQSLDQGLQFLIQYYNGEERAKGNILERFSAQQFPDLHSELNLSSLELGDSALYFCASAPSGGTYEQYFGPGTRLTVT.